This TCR beta chain was sequenced for a study of T cell responses to AZD1222 COVID-19 vaccine (dated by TCRdb to the early 2020s). With regard to the full study: A total of 233 trial participants underwent TCR sequencing, of whom 207 had received two doses of AZD1222 and around 25 had received two doses of the MenACWY control vaccine. Trial participants were enrolled by age into 18-55, 56-69 and 70-plus year subgroups, with roughly 160, 29 and 62 TCR-sequenced participants respectively.

Broader findings and caveats from the paper: Conclusions about previously exposed vaccinees are limited because only 6 or 7 AZD1222 recipients were SARS-CoV-2 seropositive at baseline. Because no day 14 peak-response samples were available, repertoires were characterized only after the peak T cell response. Participants were mostly white British, with more females than males. The authors suggested clonal diversity may have been underestimated. Vaccine-associated CD4 TCRs spanned the whole spike protein, with dominant responses in regions 160-218 and 743-854. A significant rise in spike-specific TCR breadth and depth was observed after two AZD1222 doses relative to day 0 and relative to MenACWY recipients. Epitopes outside the regions mutated in the B.1.351 and B.1.1.7 variants were reportedly recognized by nearly half of the unique spike-specific TCRs. The 56-69-year group was small, and its depth increase did not reach significance, likely because of low power.

From the cysteine through the phenylalanine, the CDR3 covers 15 amino acids. Just the 45-base CDR3 DNA is kept, in frame starting at base 1. A distance of 8 bases separates the germline ends of V and J, which lose 0 bases and 1 base respectively. According to the germline V gene (reference sequence), CDR1 reads LNHDA and CDR2 reads SQIVND. Regarding this clone: The antigen it binds to is not known. Qualities for individual bases were not recorded, and no much larger clone is one base off.

The CDR3 regions of human TCRbeta chains were analyzed by immunosequencing. The paper's processing steps were these. Repertoire TCRs were checked for matches against a reference library of SARS-CoV-2-specific TCRs that had been generated using the MIRA antigen-specificity platform. Breadth was defined as the fraction of unique TCRs that were SARS-CoV-2-associated, and depth was defined as the fraction of total T cells that were SARS-CoV-2-associated. Using the MIRA data, each spike-specific TCR was mapped to the spike region that the TCR reacts to and placed in a CD4 or CD8 class. Log10-transformed breadth and depth values were compared by one-way ANOVA with Sidak's multiple comparisons tests. This is the immuneACCESS table as TCRdb keeps it, with only in-frame sequences that have V and J called. A part of the clones is gone; compared with another copy, unresolved V genes explain less than half, and the rest is unexplained. The V and J calls and clone size come from that table; D and trimming were worked out from the DNA. This sample has over 200,000 clones in its table, and roughly 94% of those were observed once. Clones ranked in the top ten supply roughly 1.8% of the sample.

Taken with the paper, the label for time point translates to: about 28 days (+/-7) after the second vaccine dose. What this sample's treatment or condition label stands for: meningococcal conjugate vaccine given as trial control. The vaccinee samples were drawn from two UK trials, COV001 and COV002, one of which was a single-blind randomized controlled phase 2/3 trial testing AZD1222 (ChAdOx1 nCoV-19) in healthy adults. Trial participant PBMC samples were collected at day 0 and day 28 after the second dose for TCRbeta chain sequencing. This receptor was obtained from an adult who received the MenACWY meningococcal vaccine as a control. The chain links TRBV19 with TRBJ2-3, with the D gene call left open. The sequences come from peripheral blood, collected 28 days after the second dose of the MenACWY control vaccine. CDR3 protein: CASSIDRSGTDTQYF. The DNA sequence is as follows: TGTGCCAGTAGTATAGATCGGAGCGGCACAGATACGCAGTATTTT.